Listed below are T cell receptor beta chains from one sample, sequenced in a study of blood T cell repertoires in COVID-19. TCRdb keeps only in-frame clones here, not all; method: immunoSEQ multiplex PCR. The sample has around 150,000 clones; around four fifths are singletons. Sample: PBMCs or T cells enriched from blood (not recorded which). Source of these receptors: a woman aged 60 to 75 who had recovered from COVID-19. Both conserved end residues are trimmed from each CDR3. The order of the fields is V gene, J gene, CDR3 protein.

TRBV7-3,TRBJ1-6,ASSSSQGRNSPLH
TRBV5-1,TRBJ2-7,ASSWTGQGEQY
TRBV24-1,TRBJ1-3,ATSADHRGISGNTIY
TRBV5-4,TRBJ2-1,ASSLGGGAYNEQF
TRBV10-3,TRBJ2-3,AISESRRADTQY
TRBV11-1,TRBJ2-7,ASSPHNEQY
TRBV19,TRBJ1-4,ASSTRTEKLF
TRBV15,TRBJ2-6,ATSSRQGTGANVLT
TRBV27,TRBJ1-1,ASSLSGQEPMNTEAF
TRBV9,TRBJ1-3,ASSVPGGGNTIY
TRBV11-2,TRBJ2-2,ASSSTGTGELF
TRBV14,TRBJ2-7,ASSGQGPYEQY
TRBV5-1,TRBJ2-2,ASSLGSTGTGELF
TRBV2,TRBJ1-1,ASTVGVNTEAF
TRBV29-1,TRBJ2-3,SVDSGGPDTQY
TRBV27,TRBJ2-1,ASSSYGTLYNEQF
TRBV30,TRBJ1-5,AWSRGQSPNQPQH
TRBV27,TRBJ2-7,ASSTEWAGLAGGPPPYEQY
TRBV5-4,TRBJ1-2,ASSPGQGRDYGYT
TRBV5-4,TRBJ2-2,ASSTLDGGRGELF
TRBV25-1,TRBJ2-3,ASSPRGAQEADTQY
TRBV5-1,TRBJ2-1,ASSLGAYNEQF
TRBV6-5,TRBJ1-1,ASSYARGTEAF
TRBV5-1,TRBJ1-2,ASGHGTGGYGYT
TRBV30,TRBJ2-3,AWRGGGVLDTQY
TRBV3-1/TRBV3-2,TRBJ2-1,ASRPHPGTNSYNEQF
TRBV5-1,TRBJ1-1,ASSPWSGETEAF
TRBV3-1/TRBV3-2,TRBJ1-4,ASSQEWQGAREKLF
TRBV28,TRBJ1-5,ASSLAPDYSNQPQH
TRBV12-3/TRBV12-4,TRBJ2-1,ASTDPGLAQF
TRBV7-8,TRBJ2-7,ASSYTDSNEQY
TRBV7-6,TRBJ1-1,ASSRDRGSEAF
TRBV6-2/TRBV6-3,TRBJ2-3,ASSNSADTQY
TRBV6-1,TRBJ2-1,ASSEGGVAGKVPYNEQF
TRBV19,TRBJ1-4,ASRAGSTNEKLF
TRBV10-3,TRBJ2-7,AISPLDREGEQY
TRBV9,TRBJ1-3,ASSPPVVSGNTIY
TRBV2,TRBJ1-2,ASRYGGGGYT
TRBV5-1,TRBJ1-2,ASSLYTGNYGYT